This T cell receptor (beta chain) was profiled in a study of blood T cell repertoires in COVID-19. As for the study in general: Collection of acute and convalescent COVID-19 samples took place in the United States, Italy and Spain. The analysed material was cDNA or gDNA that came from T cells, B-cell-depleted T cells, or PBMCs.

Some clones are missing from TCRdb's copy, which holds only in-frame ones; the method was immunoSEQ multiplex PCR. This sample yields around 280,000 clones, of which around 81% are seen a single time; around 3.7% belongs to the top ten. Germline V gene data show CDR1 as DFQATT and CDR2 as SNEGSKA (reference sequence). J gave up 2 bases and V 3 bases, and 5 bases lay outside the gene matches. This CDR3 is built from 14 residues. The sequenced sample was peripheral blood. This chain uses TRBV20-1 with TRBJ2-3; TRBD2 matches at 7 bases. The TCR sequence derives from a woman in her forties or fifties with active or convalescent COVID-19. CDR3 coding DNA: TGCAGTGCTAGTAGTCGGGAGGTCACAGATACGCAGTATTTT. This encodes CSASSREVTDTQYF.